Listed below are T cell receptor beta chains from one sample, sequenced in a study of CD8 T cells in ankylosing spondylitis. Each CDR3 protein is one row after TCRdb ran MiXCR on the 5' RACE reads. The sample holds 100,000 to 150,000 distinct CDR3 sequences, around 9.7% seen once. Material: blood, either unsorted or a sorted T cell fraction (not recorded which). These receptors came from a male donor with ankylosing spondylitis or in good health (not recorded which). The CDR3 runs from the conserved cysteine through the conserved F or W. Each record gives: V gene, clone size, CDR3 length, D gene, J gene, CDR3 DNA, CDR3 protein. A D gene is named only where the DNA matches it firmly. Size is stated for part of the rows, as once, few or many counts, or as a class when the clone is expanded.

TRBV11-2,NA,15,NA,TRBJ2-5,TGTGCCAGCAGCTTAGATCCCGCAGGGCAAGAGACCCAGTACTTC,CASSLDPAGQETQYF
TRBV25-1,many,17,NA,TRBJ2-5,TGTGCCAGCAGTGAATTGTGGGAAGGCGGCCGCCAAGAGACCCAGTACTTC,CASSELWEGGRQETQYF
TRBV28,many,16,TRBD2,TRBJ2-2,TGTGCCAGCAGCTATACTAGCGGGAGAAACACCGGGGAGCTGTTTTTT,CASSYTSGRNTGELFF
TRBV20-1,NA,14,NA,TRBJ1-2,TGCAGTGCTAGAGATGGAATCCGACCCCATGGCTACACCTTC,CSARDGIRPHGYTF
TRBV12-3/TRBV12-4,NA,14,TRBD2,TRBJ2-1,TGTGCCAGCAGTATAGCGGGAGGGCCGGGTGAGCAGTTCTTC,CASSIAGGPGEQFF
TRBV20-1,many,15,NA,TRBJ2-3,TGCAGTGCTCCTAAGGGGGGAGTCAGCACAGATACGCAGTATTTT,CSAPKGGVSTDTQYF
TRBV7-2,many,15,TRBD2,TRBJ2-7,TGTGCCAGCAGCCCCAGTCTAGCGGGAACCAGCGAGCAGTACTTC,CASSPSLAGTSEQYF
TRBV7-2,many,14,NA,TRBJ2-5,TGTGCCAGCAGCTTTTACGGATACCAAGAGACCCAGTACTTC,CASSFYGYQETQYF
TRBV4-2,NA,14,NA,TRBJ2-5,TGTGCCAGCAGCCAAGAACCCAGCCAAGAGACCCAGTACTTC,CASSQEPSQETQYF
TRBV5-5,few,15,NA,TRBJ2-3,TGTGCCAGCAGCGAACAGCCTTACGGCACAGATACGCAGTATTTT,CASSEQPYGTDTQYF
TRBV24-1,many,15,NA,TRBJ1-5,TGTGCCACCGCGGCGGGGTTCGGTTCCAATCAGCCCCAGCATTTT,CATAAGFGSNQPQHF
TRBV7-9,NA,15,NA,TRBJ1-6,TGTGCCAGCAGCCTCGGGACTCCGGGTAATTCACCCCTCCACTTT,CASSLGTPGNSPLHF
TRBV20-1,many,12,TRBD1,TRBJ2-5,TGCAGTGCTTGGGACAGGGGATTGACCCAGTACTTC,CSAWDRGLTQYF
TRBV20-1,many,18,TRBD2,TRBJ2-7,TGCAGTGCTAGAGATCAGGATGCTATAGCGGGGAGGGTCTACGAGCAGTACTTC,CSARDQDAIAGRVYEQYF
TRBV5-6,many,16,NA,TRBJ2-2,TGTGCCAGCAGCCGCCGGGACCGGGAAGTTGCCGGGGAGCTGTTTTTT,CASSRRDREVAGELFF
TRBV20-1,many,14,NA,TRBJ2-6,TGCAGTGCCCCGTATTACTCTGGGGCCAACGTCCTGACTTTC,CSAPYYSGANVLTF
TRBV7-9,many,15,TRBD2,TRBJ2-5,TGTGCCAGCAGCTTAGGGGACTATATCCAAGAGACCCAGTACTTC,CASSLGDYIQETQYF
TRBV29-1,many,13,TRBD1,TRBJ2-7,TGCAGCGTTGAGACAGGGGTAACCTACGAGCAGTACTTC,CSVETGVTYEQYF
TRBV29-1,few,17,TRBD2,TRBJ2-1,TGCAGCGTGGGGGGGACTAGCGGGAGATACTCCTACAATGAGCAGTTCTTC,CSVGGTSGRYSYNEQFF
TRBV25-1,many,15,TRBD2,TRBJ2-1,TGTGCCAGCAATCCCTCGGCGGGAGGTTGGAATGAGCAGTTCTTC,CASNPSAGGWNEQFF
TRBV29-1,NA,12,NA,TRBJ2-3,TGCAGCGTCCAGGGGATCACAGATACGCAGTATTTT,CSVQGITDTQYF
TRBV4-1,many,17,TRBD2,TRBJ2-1,TGCGCCAGCAGCCAAGAAGAAAGCGGGAGGGCCGTCATTGAGCAGTTCTTC,CASSQEESGRAVIEQFF